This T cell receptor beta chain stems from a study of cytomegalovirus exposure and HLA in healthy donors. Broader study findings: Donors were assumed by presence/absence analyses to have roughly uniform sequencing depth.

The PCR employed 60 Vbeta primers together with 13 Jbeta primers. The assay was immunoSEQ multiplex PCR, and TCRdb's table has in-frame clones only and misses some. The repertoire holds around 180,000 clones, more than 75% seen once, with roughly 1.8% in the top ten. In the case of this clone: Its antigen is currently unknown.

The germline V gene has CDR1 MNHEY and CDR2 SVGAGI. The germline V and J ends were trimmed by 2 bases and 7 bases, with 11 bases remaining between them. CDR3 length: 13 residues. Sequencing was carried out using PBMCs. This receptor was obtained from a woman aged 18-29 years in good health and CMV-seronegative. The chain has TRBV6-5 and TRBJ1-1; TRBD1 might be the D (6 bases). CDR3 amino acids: CASSYTDRSEAFF. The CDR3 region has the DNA TGTGCCAGCAGTTACACTGACAGGAGTGAAGCTTTCTTT.